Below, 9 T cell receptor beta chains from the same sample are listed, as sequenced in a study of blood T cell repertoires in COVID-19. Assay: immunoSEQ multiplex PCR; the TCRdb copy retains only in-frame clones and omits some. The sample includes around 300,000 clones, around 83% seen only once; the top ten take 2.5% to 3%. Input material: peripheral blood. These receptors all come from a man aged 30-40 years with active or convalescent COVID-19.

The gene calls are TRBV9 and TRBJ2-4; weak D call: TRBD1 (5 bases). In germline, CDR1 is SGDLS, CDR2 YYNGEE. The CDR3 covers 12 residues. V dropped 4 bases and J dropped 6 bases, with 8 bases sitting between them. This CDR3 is CASSRGSNIQYF. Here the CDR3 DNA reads TGTGCCAGCAGCAGGGGTTCAAACATTCAGTACTTC.

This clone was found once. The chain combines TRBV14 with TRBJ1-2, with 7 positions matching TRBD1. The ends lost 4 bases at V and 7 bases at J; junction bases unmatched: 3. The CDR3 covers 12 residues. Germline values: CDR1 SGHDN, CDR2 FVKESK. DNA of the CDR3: TGTGCCAGCAGCCTCGCAGGGGGTGGCTACACCTTC. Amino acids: CASSLAGGGYTF.

DNA of the CDR3: TGCGCCAGCAGCCAAGAAGCGGGCTCTGGAAACACCATATATTTT. This sequence encodes CASSQEAGSGNTIYF. This rearrangement joins TRBV4-1 to TRBJ1-3; D call uncertain. Trimming shortened V by 0 bases and J by 0 bases, and 6 bases separated the two germline ends. CDR1 and CDR2 (germline): MGHRA, YSYEKL. The CDR3 has 15 amino acids.

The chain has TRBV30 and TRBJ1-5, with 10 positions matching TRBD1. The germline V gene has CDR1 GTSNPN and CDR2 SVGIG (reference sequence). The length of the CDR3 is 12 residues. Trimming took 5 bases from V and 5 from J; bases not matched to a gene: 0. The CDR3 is CAWGTGDQPQHF. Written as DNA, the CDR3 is TGTGCCTGGGGGACAGGGGATCAGCCCCAGCATTTT.

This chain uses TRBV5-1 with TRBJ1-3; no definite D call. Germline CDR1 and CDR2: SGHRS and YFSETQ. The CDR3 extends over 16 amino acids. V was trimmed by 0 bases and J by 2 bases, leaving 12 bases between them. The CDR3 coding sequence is TGCGCCAGCAGCTTGGAACCGGGATCGACTGGAAACACCATATATTTT. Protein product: CASSLEPGSTGNTIYF.

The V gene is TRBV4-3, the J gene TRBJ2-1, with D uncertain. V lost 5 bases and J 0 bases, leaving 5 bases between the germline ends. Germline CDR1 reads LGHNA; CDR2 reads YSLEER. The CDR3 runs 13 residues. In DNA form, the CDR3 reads TGCGCCAGCAGCTACAGCTCCTACAATGAGCAGTTCTTC. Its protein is CASSYSSYNEQFF.

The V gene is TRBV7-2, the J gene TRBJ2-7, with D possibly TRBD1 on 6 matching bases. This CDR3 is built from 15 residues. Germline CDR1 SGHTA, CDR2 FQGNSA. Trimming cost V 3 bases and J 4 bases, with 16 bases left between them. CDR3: CASSFILTGPYEQYF. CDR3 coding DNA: TGTGCCAGCAGCTTCATACTGACAGGCCCGTACGAGCAGTACTTC.

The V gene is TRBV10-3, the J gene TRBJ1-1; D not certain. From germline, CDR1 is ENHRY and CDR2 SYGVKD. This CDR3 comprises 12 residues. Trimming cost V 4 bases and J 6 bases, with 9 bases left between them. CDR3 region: CAISVLGAEAFF. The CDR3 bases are TGTGCCATCAGTGTTTTGGGCGCTGAAGCTTTCTTT.

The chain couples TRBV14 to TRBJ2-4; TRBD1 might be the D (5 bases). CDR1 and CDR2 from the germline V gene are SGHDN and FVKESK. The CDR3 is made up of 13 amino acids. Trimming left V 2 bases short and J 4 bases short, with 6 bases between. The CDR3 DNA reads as TGTGCCAGCAGCCAACCAGGGAAAAACATTCAGTACTTC. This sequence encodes CASSQPGKNIQYF.